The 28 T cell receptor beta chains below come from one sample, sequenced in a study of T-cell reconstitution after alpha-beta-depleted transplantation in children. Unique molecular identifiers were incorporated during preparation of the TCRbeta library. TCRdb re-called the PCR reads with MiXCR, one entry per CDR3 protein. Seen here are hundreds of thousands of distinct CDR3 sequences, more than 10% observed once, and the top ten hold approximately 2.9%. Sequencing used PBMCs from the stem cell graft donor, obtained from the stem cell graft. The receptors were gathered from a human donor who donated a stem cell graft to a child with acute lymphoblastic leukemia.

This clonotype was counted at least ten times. DNA for the CDR3: TGTGCCAGCAGTTTTGGGTTTGACAGGGGGCGAACTGAAGCTTTCTTT. Its protein product is CASSFGFDRGRTEAFF. This sequence joins TRBV12-3 or TRBV12-4 and TRBJ1-1, with 10 bases identical to TRBD1. V was pared by 3 bases and J by 5 bases, with 9 bases of the junction left unmatched. This CDR3 has 16 residues.

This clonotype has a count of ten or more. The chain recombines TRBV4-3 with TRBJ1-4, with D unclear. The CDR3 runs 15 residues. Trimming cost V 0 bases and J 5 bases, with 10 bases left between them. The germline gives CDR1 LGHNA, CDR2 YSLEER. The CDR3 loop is CASSQDTGRNEKLFF. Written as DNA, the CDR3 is TGCGCCAGCAGCCAAGATACCGGGAGGAATGAAAAACTGTTTTTT.

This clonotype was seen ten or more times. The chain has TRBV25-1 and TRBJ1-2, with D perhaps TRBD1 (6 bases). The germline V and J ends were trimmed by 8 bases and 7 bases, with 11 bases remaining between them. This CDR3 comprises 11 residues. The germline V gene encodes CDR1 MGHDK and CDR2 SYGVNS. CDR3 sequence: CASLGGPGYTF. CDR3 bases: TGTGCCAGCCTAGGGGGACCTGGCTACACCTTC.

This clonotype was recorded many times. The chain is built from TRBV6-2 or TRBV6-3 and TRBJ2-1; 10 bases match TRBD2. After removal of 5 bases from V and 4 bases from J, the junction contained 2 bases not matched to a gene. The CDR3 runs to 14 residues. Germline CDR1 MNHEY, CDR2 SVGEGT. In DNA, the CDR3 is TGTGCCAGCAGTAAACTAGCGGGGTACAATGAGCAGTTCTTC. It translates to CASSKLAGYNEQFF.

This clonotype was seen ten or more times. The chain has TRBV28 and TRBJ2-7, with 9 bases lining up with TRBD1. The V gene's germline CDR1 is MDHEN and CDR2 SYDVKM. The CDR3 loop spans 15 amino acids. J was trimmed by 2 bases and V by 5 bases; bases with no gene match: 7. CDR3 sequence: CASSPYRGRAYEQYF. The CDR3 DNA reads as TGTGCCAGCAGTCCCTACAGGGGGCGCGCCTACGAGCAGTACTTC.

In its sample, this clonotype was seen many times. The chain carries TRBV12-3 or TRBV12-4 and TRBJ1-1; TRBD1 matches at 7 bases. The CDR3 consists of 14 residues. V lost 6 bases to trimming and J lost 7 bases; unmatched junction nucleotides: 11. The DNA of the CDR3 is TGTGCCAGCAGGACAAAGGGGGCGCGGGGTGAAGCTTTCTTT. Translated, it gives CASRTKGARGEAFF.

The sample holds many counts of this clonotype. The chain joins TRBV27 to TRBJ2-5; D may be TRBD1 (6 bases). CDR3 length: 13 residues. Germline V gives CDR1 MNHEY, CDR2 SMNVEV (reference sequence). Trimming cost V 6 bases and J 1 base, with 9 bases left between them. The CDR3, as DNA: TGTGCCAGCAGAAAACAGGGCCAAGAGACCCAGTACTTC. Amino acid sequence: CASRKQGQETQYF.

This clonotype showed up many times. CDR3 DNA sequence: TGCGCCAGCAGCTTGAGCTCGGCGGGAGGCTCTACGCAGTATTTT. It is translated as CASSLSSAGGSTQYF. The J gene is TRBJ2-3, the V gene TRBV5-1; TRBD2 aligns across 8 bases. Germline CDR1 and CDR2: SGHRS and YFSETQ. This CDR3 spans 15 amino acids. V lost 1 base to trimming and J lost 8 bases; unmatched junction nucleotides: 9.

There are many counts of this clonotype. The CDR3 protein is CATSGLGAGEEAFF. The CDR3 nucleotides are TGTGCCACCAGTGGACTCGGGGCCGGAGAAGAAGCTTTCTTT. The V and J genes are TRBV24-1 and TRBJ1-1, with D perhaps TRBD1 (5 bases). This CDR3 is built from 14 residues. The V and J ends lost 5 bases and 8 bases respectively, with 17 bases between them. In germline, CDR1 is KGHDR, CDR2 SFDVKD.

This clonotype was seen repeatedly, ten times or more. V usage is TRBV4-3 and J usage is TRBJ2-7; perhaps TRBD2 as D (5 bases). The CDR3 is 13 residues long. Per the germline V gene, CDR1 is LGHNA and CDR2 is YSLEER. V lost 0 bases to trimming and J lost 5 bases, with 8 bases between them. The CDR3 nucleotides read TGCGCCAGCAGCCAAGATTGGGAGAACGAGCAGTACTTC. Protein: CASSQDWENEQYF.

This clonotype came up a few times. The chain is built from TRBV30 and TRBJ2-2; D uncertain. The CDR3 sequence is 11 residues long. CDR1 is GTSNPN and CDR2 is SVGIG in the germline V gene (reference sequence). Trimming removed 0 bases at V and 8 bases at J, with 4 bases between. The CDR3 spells CAWSVRGELFF. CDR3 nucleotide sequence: TGTGCCTGGAGTGTTCGGGGGGAGCTGTTTTTT.

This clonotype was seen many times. In DNA form, the CDR3 reads TGCGCCAGCAGCTTCGGACAGAACTACGAGCAGTACTTC. Translating gives CASSFGQNYEQYF. This sequence joins TRBV5-1 and TRBJ2-7; the D gene is possibly TRBD1 (6 bases). Germline CDR1 SGHRS, CDR2 YFSETQ. V lost 2 bases and J lost 3, with 9 bases in between. The CDR3 is 13 residues long.

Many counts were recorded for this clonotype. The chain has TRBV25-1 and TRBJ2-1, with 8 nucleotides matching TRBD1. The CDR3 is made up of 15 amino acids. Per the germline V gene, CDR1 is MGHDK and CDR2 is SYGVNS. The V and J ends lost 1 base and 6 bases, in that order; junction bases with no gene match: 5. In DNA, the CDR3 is TGTGCCAGCAGTGAATCGGGCAGGGGGCCCAATGAGCAGTTCTTC. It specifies CASSESGRGPNEQFF.

The CDR3 is CASSVAEGVTGELFF. The CDR3 nucleotides read TGTGCCAGCAGCGTAGCAGAAGGAGTCACCGGGGAGCTGTTTTTT. The V call is TRBV9, the J call TRBJ2-2, with D uncertain. V was shortened by 0 bases and J by 4 bases, with 10 bases between the two germline ends. CDR3 length equals 15 residues. Germline V gene data show CDR1 as SGDLS and CDR2 as YYNGEE.

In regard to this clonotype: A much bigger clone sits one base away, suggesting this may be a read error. CDR3 nucleotides: TGCAGTGCTAGAGACATACAGGGGGTCTCCTACGAGCAGTACTTC. The encoded protein is CSARDIQGVSYEQYF. The chain has TRBV20-1 and TRBJ2-7; 8 bases match TRBD1. The CDR3 consists of 15 residues. Germline assignment: CDR1 DFQATT and CDR2 SNEGSKA (reference sequence). The trim removed 0 bases at V and 0 bases at J, leaving 4 bases unmatched.

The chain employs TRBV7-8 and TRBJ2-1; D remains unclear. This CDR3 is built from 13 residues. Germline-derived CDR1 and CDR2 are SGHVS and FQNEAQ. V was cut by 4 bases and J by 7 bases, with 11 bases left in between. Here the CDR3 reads CASSSPIGNEQFF. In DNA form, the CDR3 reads TGTGCCAGCAGCTCCCCAATAGGAAATGAGCAGTTCTTC.

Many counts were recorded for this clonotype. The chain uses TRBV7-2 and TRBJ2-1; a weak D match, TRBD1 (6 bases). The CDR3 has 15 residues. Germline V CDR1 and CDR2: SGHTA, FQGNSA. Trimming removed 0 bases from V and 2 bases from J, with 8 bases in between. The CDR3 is CASSLAGQPYNEQFF. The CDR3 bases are TGTGCCAGCAGCTTAGCGGGACAACCCTACAATGAGCAGTTCTTC.

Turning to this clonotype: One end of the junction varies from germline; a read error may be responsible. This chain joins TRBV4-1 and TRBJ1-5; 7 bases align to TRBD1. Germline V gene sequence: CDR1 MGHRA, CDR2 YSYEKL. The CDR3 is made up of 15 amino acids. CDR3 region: CASSQGGGRNQPQHF. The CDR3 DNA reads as TGTGCCAGCAGCCAGGGGGGGGGCAGGAATCAGCCCCAGCATTTT.

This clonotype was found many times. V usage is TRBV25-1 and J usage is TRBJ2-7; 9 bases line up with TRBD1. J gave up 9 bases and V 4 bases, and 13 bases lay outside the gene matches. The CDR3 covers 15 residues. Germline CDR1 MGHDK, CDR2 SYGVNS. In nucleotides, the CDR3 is TGTGCCAGCAGTGGTTACCTGGACAGGGGAATTCTGCAGTACTTC. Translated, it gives CASSGYLDRGILQYF.

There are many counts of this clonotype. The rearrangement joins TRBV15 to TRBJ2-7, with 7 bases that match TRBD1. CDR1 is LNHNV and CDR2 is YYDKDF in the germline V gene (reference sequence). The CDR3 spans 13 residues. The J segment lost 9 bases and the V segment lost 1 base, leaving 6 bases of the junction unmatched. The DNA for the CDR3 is TGTGCCACCAGCAGAGGGACAGGTCGTGGGCAGTACTTC. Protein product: CATSRGTGRGQYF.

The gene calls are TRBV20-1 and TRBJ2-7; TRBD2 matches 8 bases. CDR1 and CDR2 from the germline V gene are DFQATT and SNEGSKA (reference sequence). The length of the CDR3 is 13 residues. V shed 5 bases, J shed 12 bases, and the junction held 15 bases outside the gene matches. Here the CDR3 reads CSASPGTRTVAYF. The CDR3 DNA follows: TGCAGTGCTTCTCCCGGGACTAGAACGGTAGCGTACTTC.

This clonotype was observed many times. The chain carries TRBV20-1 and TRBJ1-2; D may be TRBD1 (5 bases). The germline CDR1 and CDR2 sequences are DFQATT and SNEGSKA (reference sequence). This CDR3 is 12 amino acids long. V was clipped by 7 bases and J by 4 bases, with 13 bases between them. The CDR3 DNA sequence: TGCAGTGACTTGCGGGGGGGCTATGGCTACACCTTC. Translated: CSDLRGGYGYTF.

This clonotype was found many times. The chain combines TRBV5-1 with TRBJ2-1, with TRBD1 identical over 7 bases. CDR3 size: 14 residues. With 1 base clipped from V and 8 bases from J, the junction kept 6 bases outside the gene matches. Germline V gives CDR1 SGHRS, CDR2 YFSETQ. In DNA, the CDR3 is TGCGCCAGCAGCTTGAGGCAGGGGGTCTATGAGCAGTTCTTC. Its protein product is CASSLRQGVYEQFF. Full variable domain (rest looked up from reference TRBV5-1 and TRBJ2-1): KAGVTQTPRYLIKTRGQQVTLSCSPISGHRSVSWYQQTPGQGLQFLFEYFSETQRNKGNFPGRFSGRQFSNSRSEMNVSTLELGDSALYLCASSLRQGVYEQFFGPGTRLTVL.

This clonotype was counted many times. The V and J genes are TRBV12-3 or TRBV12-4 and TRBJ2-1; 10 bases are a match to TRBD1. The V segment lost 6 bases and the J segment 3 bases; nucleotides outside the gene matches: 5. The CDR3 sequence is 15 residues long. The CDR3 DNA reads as TGTGCCAGCAGGTCCGGGACAGGGGACTACAATGAGCAGTTCTTC. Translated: CASRSGTGDYNEQFF.

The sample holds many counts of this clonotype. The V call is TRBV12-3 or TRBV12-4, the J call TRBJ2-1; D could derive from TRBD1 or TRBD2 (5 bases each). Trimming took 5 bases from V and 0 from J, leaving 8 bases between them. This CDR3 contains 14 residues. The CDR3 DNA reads TGTGCCAGCAGTACTAGGGGCTCCTACAATGAGCAGTTCTTC. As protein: CASSTRGSYNEQFF.

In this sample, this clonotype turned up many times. The CDR3 spells CASSLRYRDRGHGEQYF. CDR3 bases: TGTGCCAGCAGTTTACGGTACCGGGACAGGGGGCACGGCGAGCAGTACTTC. The chain couples TRBV28 to TRBJ2-7; 12 positions match TRBD1. V dropped 2 bases and J dropped 6; count of bases not matched to a gene: 11. The germline gives CDR1 MDHEN, CDR2 SYDVKM. The CDR3 runs 17 residues.

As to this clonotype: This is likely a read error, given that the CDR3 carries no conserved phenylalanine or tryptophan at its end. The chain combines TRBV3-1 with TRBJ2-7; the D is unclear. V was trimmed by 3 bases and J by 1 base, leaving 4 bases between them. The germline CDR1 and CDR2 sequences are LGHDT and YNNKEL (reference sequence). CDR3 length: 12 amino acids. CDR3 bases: TGTGCCAGCAGCCAGGTATCCTACGAGCAGTACTTG. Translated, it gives CASSQVSYEQYL.

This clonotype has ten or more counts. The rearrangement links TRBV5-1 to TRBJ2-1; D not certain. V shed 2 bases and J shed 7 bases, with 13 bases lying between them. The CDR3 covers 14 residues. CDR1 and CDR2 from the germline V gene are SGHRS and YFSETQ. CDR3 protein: CASSLSNPGNEQFF. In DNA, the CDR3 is TGCGCCAGCAGCTTATCAAACCCCGGGAATGAGCAGTTCTTC.